The clone carrying this T cell receptor beta chain came up once. The CDR3 runs to 14 residues. The germline CDR1 and CDR2 sequences are MNHNS and SASEGT. Trimming took 0 bases from V and 2 from J, leaving 7 bases between them. The authors' processing: Reference gene primer amplification gave nucleated cell count estimates. The protocol was immunoSEQ multiplex PCR, while the TCRdb copy is restricted to in-frame clones and leaves out a portion. From that table come the V and J calls and clone size; the DNA was used to work out D and trimming. The sample lists fewer than 250,000 clones, roughly 86% occurring once. The source of the sample is a study of blood T cell repertoires in COVID-19.

The sequencing input was peripheral blood. The chain employs TRBV6-1 and TRBJ1-2, with TRBD1 as a possible D gene (6 bases). The sequence came from a man aged 60-69 years with acute or convalescent COVID-19. The CDR3 DNA is TGTGCCAGCAGTGAAGCGGGACACAACTATGGCTACACCTTC. It is translated as CASSEAGHNYGYTF.